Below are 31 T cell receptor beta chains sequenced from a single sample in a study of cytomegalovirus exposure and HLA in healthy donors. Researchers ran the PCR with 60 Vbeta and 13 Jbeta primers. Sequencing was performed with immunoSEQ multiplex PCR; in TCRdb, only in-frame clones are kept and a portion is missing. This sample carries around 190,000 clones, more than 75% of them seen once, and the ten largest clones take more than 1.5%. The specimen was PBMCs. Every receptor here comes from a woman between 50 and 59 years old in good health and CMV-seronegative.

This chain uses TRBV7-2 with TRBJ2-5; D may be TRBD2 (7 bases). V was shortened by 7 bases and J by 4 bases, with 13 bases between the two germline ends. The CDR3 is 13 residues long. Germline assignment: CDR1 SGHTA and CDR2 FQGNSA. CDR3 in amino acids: CASTRGGGETQYF. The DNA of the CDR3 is TGTGCCAGCACCAGGGGCGGGGGAGAGACCCAGTACTTC.

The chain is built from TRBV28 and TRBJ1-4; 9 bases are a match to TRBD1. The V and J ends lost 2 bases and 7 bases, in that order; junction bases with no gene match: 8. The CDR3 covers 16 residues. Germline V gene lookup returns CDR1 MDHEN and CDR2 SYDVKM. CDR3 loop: CASSLAPGTGREKLFF. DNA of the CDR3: TGTGCCAGCAGTTTAGCCCCAGGGACAGGGCGTGAAAAACTGTTTTTT.

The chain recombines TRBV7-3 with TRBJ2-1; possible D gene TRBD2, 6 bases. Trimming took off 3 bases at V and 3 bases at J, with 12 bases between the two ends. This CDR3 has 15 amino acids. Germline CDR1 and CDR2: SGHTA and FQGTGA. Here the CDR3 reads CASSFDSGGYNEQFF. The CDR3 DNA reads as TGTGCCAGCAGCTTCGATAGCGGAGGCTACAATGAGCAGTTCTTC.

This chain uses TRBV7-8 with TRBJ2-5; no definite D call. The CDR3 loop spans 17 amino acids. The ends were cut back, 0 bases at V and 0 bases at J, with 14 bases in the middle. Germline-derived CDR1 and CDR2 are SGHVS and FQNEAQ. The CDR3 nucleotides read TGTGCCAGCAGCTTAGCGGCGGTCCAACGGTACCAAGAGACCCAGTACTTC. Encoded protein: CASSLAAVQRYQETQYF.

CDR3 in DNA: TGTGCCAGCAGCCAAGAACTTGAAGAGACCCAGTACTTC. It is translated as CASSQELEETQYF. V and J are TRBV14 and TRBJ2-5; no definite D call. This CDR3 has 13 residues. The V gene's germline CDR1 is SGHDN and CDR2 FVKESK. V lost 0 bases and J 3 bases, leaving 5 bases between the germline ends.

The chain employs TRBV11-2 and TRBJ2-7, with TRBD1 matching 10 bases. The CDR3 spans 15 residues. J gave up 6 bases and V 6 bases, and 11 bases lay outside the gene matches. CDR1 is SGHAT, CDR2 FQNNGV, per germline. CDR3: CASSPPGTGDIEQYF. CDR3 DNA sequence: TGTGCCAGCAGTCCCCCCGGGACAGGGGATATCGAGCAGTACTTC.

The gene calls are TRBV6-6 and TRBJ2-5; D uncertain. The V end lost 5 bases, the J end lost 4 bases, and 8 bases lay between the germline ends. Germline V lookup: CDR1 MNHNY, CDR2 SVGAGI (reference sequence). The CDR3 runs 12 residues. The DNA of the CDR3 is TGTGCCAGCAGTCCGACTTCAGAGACCCAGTACTTC. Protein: CASSPTSETQYF.

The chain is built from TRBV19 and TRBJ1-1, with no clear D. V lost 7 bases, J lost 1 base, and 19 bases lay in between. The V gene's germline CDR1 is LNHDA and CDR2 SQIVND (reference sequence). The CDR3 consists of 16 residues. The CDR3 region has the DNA TGTGCCAGTAAACTCAAGGTCGGGTTGGGGAACACTGAAGCTTTCTTT. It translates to CASKLKVGLGNTEAFF.

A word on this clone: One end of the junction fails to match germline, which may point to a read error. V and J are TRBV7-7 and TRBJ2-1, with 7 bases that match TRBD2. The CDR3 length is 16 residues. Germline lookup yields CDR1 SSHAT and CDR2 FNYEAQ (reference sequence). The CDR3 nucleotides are TGTGCTAGCAGCTTAAGGGCGGGAGCTTTGTACAATGAGCAGTTCTTC. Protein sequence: CASSLRAGALYNEQFF.

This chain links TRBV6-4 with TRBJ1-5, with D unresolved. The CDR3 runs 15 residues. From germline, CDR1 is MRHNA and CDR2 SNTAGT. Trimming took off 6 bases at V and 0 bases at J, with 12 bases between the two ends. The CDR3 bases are TGTGCCAGCAGCGAAACTCAGGATAGCAATCAGCCCCAGCATTTT. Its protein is CASSETQDSNQPQHF.

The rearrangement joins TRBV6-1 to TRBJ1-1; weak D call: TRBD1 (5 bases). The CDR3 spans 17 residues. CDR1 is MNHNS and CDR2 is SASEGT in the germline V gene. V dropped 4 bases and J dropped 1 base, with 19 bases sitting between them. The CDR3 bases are TGTGCCAGCAGTGGATCAGTAAGGGGCCTCAGGAACACTGAAGCTTTCTTT. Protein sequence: CASSGSVRGLRNTEAFF.

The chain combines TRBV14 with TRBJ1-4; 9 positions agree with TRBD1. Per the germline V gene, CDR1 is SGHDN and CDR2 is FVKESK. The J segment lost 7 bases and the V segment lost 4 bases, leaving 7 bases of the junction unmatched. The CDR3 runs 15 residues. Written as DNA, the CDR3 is TGTGCCAGCAGCCGATACAGGGGGCGTCGTGAAAAACTGTTTTTT. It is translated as CASSRYRGRREKLFF.

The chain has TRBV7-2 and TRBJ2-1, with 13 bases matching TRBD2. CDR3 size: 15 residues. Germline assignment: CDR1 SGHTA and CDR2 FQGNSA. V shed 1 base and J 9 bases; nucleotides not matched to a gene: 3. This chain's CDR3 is CASSLGTSGSSEQFF. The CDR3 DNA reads TGTGCCAGCAGCTTAGGGACTAGCGGGAGTAGTGAGCAGTTCTTC.

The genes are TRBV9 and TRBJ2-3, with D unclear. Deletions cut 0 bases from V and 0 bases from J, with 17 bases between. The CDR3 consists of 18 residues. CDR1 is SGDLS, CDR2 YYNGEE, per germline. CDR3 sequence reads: CASSVGPRRSASTDTQYF. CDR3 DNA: TGTGCCAGCAGCGTAGGCCCTAGAAGGTCTGCTAGCACAGATACGCAGTATTTT.

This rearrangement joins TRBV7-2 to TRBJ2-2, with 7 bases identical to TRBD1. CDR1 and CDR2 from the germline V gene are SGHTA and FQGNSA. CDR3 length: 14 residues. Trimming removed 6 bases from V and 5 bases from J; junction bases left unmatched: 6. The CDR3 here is CASSPGQLTGELFF. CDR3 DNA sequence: TGTGCCAGCAGTCCGGGACAGCTGACCGGGGAGCTGTTTTTT.

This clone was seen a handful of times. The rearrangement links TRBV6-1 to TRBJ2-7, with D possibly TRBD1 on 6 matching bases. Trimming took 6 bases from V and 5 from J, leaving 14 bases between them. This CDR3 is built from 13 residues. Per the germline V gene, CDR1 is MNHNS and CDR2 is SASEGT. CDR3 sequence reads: CASRGAPFNEQYF. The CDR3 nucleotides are TGTGCCAGCAGGGGGGCCCCCTTCAACGAGCAGTACTTC.

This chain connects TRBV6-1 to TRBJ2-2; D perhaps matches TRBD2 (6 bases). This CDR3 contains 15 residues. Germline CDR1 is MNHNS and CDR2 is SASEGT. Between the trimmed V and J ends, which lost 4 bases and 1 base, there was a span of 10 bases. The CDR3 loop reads CASSVGGVNTGELFF. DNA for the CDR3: TGTGCCAGCAGTGTCGGCGGGGTGAACACCGGGGAGCTGTTTTTT.

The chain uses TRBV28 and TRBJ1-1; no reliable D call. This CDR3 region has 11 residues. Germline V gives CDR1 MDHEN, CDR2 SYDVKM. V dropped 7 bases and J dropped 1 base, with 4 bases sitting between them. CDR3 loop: CASTTNTEAFF. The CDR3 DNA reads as TGTGCCAGCACTACGAACACTGAAGCTTTCTTT.

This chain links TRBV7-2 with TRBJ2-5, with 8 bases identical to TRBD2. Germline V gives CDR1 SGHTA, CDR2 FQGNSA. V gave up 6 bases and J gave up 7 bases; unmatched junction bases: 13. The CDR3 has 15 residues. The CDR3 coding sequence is TGTGCCAGCAGAGGGGTAGCGGGATTTGGGGCGACCCAGTACTTC. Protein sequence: CASRGVAGFGATQYF.

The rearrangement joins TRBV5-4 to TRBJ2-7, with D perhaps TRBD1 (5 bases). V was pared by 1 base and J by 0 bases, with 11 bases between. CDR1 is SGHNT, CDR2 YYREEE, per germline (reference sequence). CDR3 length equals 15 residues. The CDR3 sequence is CASSLWGISSYEQYF. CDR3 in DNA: TGTGCCAGCAGCTTGTGGGGCATAAGCTCCTACGAGCAGTACTTC.

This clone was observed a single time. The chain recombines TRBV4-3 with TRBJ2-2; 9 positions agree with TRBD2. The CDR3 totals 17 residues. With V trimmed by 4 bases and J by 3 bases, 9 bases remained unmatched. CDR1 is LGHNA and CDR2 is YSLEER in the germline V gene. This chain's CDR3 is CASSRRWEREDTGELFF. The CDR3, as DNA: TGCGCCAGCAGCCGCCGATGGGAGCGGGAGGACACCGGGGAGCTGTTTTTT.

The CDR3, as DNA: TGTGCCAGCAGCGGACTGACAGGGGTCGGAGGCTACACCTTC. Its protein is CASSGLTGVGGYTF. V usage is TRBV9 and J usage is TRBJ1-2; 8 bases align to TRBD1. V trimming: 3 bases; J trimming: 8 bases; junction bases outside the gene matches: 9. Germline values: CDR1 SGDLS, CDR2 YYNGEE. This CDR3 spans 14 amino acids.

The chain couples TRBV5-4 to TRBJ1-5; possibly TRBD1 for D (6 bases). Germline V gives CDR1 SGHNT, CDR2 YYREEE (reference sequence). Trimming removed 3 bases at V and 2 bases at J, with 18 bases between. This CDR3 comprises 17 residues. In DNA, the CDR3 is TGTGCCAGCAGCTCGGGGGGCACCCAGGCGGGCAATCAGCCCCAGCATTTT. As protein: CASSSGGTQAGNQPQHF.

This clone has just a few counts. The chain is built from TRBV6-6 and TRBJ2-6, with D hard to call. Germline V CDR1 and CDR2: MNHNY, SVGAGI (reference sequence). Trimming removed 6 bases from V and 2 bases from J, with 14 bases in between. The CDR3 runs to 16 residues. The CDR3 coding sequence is TGTGCCAGCAGCCTTCGTTTAGTAGCTGGGGCCAACGTCCTGACTTTC. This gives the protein CASSLRLVAGANVLTF.

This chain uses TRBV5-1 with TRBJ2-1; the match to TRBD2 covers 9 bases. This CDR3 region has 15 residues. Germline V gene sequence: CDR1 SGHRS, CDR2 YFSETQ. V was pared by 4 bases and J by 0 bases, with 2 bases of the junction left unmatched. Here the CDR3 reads CASSRSGSSYNEQFF. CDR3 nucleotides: TGCGCCAGCAGCCGTAGCGGGAGCTCCTACAATGAGCAGTTCTTC.

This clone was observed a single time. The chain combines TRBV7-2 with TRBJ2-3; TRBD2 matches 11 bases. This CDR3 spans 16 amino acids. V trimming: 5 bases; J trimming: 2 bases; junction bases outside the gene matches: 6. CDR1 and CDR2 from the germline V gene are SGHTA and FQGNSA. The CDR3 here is CASSPLLAGATDTQYF. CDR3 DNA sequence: TGTGCCAGCAGCCCACTACTAGCGGGGGCCACAGATACGCAGTATTTT.

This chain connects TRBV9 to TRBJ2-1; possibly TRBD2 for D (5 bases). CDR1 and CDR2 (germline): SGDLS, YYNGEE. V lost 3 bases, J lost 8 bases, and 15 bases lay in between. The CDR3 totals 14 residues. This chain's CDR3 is CASSALHEGDEQFF. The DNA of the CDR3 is TGTGCCAGCAGCGCCCTCCACGAGGGTGATGAGCAGTTCTTC.

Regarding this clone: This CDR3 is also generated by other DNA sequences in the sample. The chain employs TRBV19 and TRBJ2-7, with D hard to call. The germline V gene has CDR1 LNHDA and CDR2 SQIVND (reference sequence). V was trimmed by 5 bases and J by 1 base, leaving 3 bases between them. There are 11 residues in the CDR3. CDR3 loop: CASSSSYEQYF. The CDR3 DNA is TGTGCCAGTAGTTCGTCCTACGAGCAGTACTTC. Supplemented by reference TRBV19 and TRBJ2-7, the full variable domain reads DGGITQSPKYLFRKEGQNVTLSCEQNLNHDAMYWYRQDPGQGLRLIYYSQIVNDFQKGDIAEGYSVSREKKESFPLTVTSAQKNPTAFYLCASSSSYEQYFGPGTRLTVT.

CDR3 residues: CASSLLGLAKYNEQFF. DNA of the CDR3: TGTGCCAGCAGTTTATTGGGACTAGCTAAGTACAATGAGCAGTTCTTC. This chain links TRBV28 with TRBJ2-1; the match to TRBD2 covers 9 bases. CDR3 size: 16 residues. Looked up from germline, CDR1 is MDHEN and CDR2 is SYDVKM. The J segment lost 4 bases and the V segment lost 1 base, leaving 5 bases of the junction unmatched.

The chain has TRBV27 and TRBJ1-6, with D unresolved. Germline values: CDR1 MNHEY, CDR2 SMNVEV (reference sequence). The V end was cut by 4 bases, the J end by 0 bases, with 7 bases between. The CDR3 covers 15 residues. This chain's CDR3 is CASSYRSSYNSPLHF. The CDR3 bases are TGTGCCAGCAGTTATCGGAGCTCCTATAATTCACCCCTCCACTTT.

The DNA for the CDR3 is TGTGCCAGCAGCTTTCTGACTAGCGGGGGTCCCACCGGGGAGCTGTTTTTT. This sequence encodes CASSFLTSGGPTGELFF. The chain joins TRBV7-8 to TRBJ2-2; 12 bases map to TRBD2. The length of the CDR3 is 17 residues. The germline CDR1 and CDR2 sequences are SGHVS and FQNEAQ. V dropped 3 bases and J dropped 4; count of bases not matched to a gene: 6.